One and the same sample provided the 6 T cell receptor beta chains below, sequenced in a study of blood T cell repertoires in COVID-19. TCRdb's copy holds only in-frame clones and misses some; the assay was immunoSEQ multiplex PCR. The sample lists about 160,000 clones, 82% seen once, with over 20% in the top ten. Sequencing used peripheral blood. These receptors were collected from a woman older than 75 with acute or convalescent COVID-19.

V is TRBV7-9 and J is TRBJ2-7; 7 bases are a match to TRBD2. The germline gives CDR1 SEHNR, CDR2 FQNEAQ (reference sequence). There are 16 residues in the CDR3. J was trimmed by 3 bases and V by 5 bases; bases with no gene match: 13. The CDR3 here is CASSPGGVQSFYEQYF. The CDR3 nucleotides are TGTGCCAGCAGCCCTGGGGGGGTACAGAGTTTCTACGAGCAGTACTTC.

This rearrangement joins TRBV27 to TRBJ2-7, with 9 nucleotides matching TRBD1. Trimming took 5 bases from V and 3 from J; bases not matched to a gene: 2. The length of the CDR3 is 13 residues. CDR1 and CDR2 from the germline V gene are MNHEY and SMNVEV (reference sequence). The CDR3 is CASSRDRDYEQYF. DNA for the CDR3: TGTGCCAGCAGTCGGGACAGGGACTACGAGCAGTACTTC.

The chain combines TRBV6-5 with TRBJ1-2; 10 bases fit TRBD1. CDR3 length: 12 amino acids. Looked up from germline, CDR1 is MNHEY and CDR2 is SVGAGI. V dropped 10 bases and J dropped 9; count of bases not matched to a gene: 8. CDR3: CAIVGQGVRYTF. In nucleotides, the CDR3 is TGTGCCATCGTTGGACAGGGGGTACGCTACACCTTC.

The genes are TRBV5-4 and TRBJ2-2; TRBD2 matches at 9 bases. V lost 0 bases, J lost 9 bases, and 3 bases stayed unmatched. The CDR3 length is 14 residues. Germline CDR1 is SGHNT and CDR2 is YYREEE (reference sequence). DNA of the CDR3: TGTGCCAGCAGCTTGGGCCTAGCGGGAAGGGAGCTGTTTTTT. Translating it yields CASSLGLAGRELFF.

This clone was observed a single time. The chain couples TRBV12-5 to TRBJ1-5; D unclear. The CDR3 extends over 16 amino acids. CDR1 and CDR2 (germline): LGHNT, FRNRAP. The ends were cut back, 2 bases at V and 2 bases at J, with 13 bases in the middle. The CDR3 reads CASGLSPDQGNQPQHF. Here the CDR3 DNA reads TGTGCTAGTGGTTTGAGCCCCGACCAGGGCAATCAGCCCCAGCATTTT.

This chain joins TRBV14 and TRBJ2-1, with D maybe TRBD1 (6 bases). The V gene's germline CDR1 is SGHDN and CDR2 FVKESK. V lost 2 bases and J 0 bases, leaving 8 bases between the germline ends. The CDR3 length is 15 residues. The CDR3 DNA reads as TGTGCCAGCAGCCAACTCAGGGGCTCCTACAATGAGCAGTTCTTC. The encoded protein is CASSQLRGSYNEQFF. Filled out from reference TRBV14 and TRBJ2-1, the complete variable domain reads EAGVTQFPSHSVIEKGQTVTLRCDPISGHDNLYWYRRVMGKEIKFLLHFVKESKQDESGMPNNRFLAERTGGTYSTLKVQPAELEDSGVYFCASSQLRGSYNEQFFGPGTRLTVL.